Listed here are 4 T cell receptor beta chains from one sample, sequenced in a study of blood T cell repertoires in COVID-19. The assay was immunoSEQ multiplex PCR, and TCRdb's table has in-frame clones only and misses some. The table has roughly 30,000 clones, about four fifths seen once; the top ten hold more than 9.5%. The specimen sequenced was peripheral blood. These receptor sequences come from a man aged 80 or over with active COVID-19.

V is TRBV4-1 and J is TRBJ2-3, with D possibly matching TRBD1 (6 bases). In germline, CDR1 is MGHRA, CDR2 YSYEKL. V was shortened by 5 bases and J by 5 bases, with 11 bases between the two germline ends. The length of the CDR3 is 13 residues. The CDR3 DNA reads TGCGCCAGCAGCAAACAGGGTGTAGATACGCAGTATTTT. Residues: CASSKQGVDTQYF.

The V call is TRBV18, the J call TRBJ2-1; TRBD2 matches at 7 bases. V trimming: 1 base; J trimming: 9 bases; junction bases outside the gene matches: 9. There are 15 residues in the CDR3. In germline, CDR1 is KGHSH, CDR2 LQKENI. The CDR3 region is CASSPQDLERGEQFF. DNA of the CDR3: TGTGCCAGCTCACCACAGGACTTGGAGCGGGGTGAGCAGTTCTTC.

V usage is TRBV2 and J usage is TRBJ2-1; 8 bases fit TRBD2. V was pared by 8 bases and J by 2 bases, with 11 bases of the junction left unmatched. Germline V gene sequence: CDR1 SNHLY, CDR2 FYNNEI. This CDR3 region has 16 residues. For the CDR3, the DNA is TGTGCCAGCCGTTTCGGGGGGGGTCTAACCTACAATGAGCAGTTCTTC. Protein product: CASRFGGGLTYNEQFF.

In its sample, this clone was seen once. This chain joins TRBV27 and TRBJ2-7; the match to TRBD1 covers 9 bases. CDR3 length: 16 amino acids. V lost 4 bases to trimming and J lost 5 bases; unmatched junction nucleotides: 12. Germline CDR1 reads MNHEY; CDR2 reads SMNVEV (reference sequence). The CDR3 reads CASSYQSGTGYHEQYF. The CDR3 DNA follows: TGTGCCAGCAGTTACCAATCCGGGACAGGGTACCACGAGCAGTACTTC.